A single sample gave rise to the 5 T cell receptor beta chains below, sequenced in a study of cytomegalovirus exposure and HLA in healthy donors. 13 Jbeta primers and 60 Vbeta primers were used for the PCR. The repertoire was sequenced with immunoSEQ multiplex PCR; TCRdb's copy has only in-frame clones and lacks some. The table has around 150,000 clones, more than 75% seen once. Sequenced input: PBMCs. Source of these receptors: a male donor in good health and CMV-seronegative.

J is TRBJ2-2 and V is TRBV9; 8 nucleotides agree with TRBD2. The CDR3 runs to 17 residues. The V gene end was trimmed by 0 bases and the J gene end by 1 base; junction bases not matched to a gene: 5. CDR1 and CDR2 (germline): SGDLS, YYNGEE. The CDR3 nucleotides are TGTGCCAGCAGCGTAGCTCTGAGCGGGGGGAACACCGGGGAGCTGTTTTTT. Its translation is CASSVALSGGNTGELFF.

The V and J genes are TRBV7-2 and TRBJ1-5, with 7 nucleotides matching TRBD1. CDR1 SGHTA and CDR2 FQGNSA come from the germline V gene. This CDR3 region has 15 residues. Trimming at V came to 5 bases and at J to 2 bases, leaving 6 bases not matched to a gene. The CDR3 DNA follows: TGTGCCAGCAGCCCAACAGGGGTAGGCAATCAGCCCCAGCATTTT. Its protein product is CASSPTGVGNQPQHF.

The chain uses TRBV30 and TRBJ1-2; 11 nucleotides line up with TRBD1. Germline-derived CDR1 and CDR2 are GTSNPN and SVGIG (reference sequence). The CDR3 has 16 residues. Trimming at V came to 4 bases and at J to 6 bases, leaving 13 bases not matched to a gene. CDR3 loop: CAWIHWTGGRKDGYTF. For the CDR3, the DNA is TGTGCCTGGATCCACTGGACAGGGGGCAGAAAAGATGGCTACACCTTC.

The chain links TRBV11-2 to TRBJ2-1; 8 bases fit TRBD1. Germline V CDR1 and CDR2: SGHAT, FQNNGV. There are 15 residues in the CDR3. The V gene end was trimmed by 5 bases and the J gene end by 7 bases; junction bases not matched to a gene: 10. Written as DNA, the CDR3 is TGTGCCAGCAGCCGTCCCTTGACAGGGGCTAATGAGCAGTTCTTC. Amino acid sequence: CASSRPLTGANEQFF.

This chain links TRBV30 with TRBJ1-6; D is ambiguous. Looked up from germline, CDR1 is GTSNPN and CDR2 is SVGIG (reference sequence). This CDR3 has 12 amino acids. V was shortened by 2 bases and J by 7 bases, with 6 bases between the two germline ends. CDR3 protein: CAWSPGNSPLHF. CDR3 DNA sequence: TGTGCCTGGAGTCCGGGGAATTCACCCCTCCACTTT.